These T cell receptor beta chains were read from a single sample in a study of blood T cell repertoires in COVID-19. Only in-frame clones appear in the TCRdb table, and some are missing; sequencing was by immunoSEQ multiplex PCR. The table lists roughly 120,000 clones, approximately 74% of them singletons, with 6% in the top ten. The sample was peripheral blood. The receptor source for this set is a man older than 75 with COVID-19, enrolled during active disease. The CDR3 runs from the conserved cysteine through the conserved F or W. The D gene is left open where the match is weak. Clone sizes are given selectively: once, few, many, or a class where the clone is expanded.

clone_size	d_call	cdr3_length	v_call	j_call	cdr3_aa	cdr3_nt
NA	NA	15	TRBV4-1	TRBJ1-5	CASSQVVQGEQPQHF	TGCGCCAGCAGCCAAGTGGTGCAGGGTGAGCAGCCCCAGCATTTT
NA	NA	15	TRBV5-1	TRBJ2-1	CASSPRGEAGNEQFF	TGCGCCAGCAGCCCGCGAGGGGAAGCGGGCAATGAGCAGTTCTTC
NA	TRBD2	15	TRBV7-8	TRBJ2-7	CASSPSGRLPNEQYF	TGTGCCAGCAGCCCTAGCGGGAGGCTACCTAACGAGCAGTACTTC
NA	TRBD2	14	TRBV2	TRBJ2-1	CASKWDYSYNEQFF	TGTGCCAGCAAGTGGGACTATTCCTACAATGAGCAGTTCTTC
NA	NA	16	TRBV5-4	TRBJ2-5	CASTNHRDSKGETQYF	TGTGCCAGCACCAATCACCGGGACTCCAAGGGAGAGACCCAGTACTTC
NA	TRBD1	14	TRBV30	TRBJ1-2	CAWSPLGQGYGYTF	TGTGCCTGGAGTCCCTTAGGACAGGGCTATGGCTACACCTTC
few	TRBD2	15	TRBV5-1	TRBJ2-1	CASSLGLAEYNEQFF	TGCGCCAGCAGCTTGGGGCTAGCGGAATACAATGAGCAGTTCTTC
NA	NA	15	TRBV28	TRBJ2-3	CASSLPMTRGDTQYF	TGTGCCAGCAGTCTCCCGATGACCAGGGGAGATACGCAGTATTTT
few	TRBD1	15	TRBV28	TRBJ1-6	CASSVSQTGEFPLHF	TGTGCCAGCAGTGTCAGCCAGACAGGGGAGTTTCCCCTCCACTTT
NA	NA	12	TRBV29-1	TRBJ1-1	CSGAQENTEAFF	TGCAGCGGGGCCCAGGAGAACACTGAAGCTTTCTTT
NA	NA	13	TRBV18	TRBJ2-4	CASSGPTTYIQYF	TGTGCCAGCTCAGGCCCCACTACATACATTCAGTACTTC
NA	TRBD2	18	TRBV6-6	TRBJ2-2	CASSLSGTSGGGTGELFF	TGTGCCAGCAGTCTCTCCGGGACTAGCGGGGGAGGTACCGGGGAGCTGTTTTTT
NA	TRBD2	14	TRBV28	TRBJ2-1	CAIGTSGSYNEQFF	TGTGCCATAGGGACTAGCGGGAGCTACAATGAGCAGTTCTTC
NA	TRBD1	15	TRBV3-1/TRBV3-2	TRBJ1-2	CASSTGQGGPGGYTF	TGTGCCAGCAGCACTGGACAGGGCGGCCCGGGTGGCTACACCTTC
NA	TRBD2	15	TRBV2	TRBJ2-7	CASSPVGGATYEQYF	TGTGCCAGCAGTCCCGTGGGAGGGGCCACCTACGAGCAGTACTTC
NA	NA	15	TRBV18	TRBJ1-5	CASSPGRTEDQPQHF	TGTGCCAGCTCACCCGGAAGGACAGAGGATCAGCCCCAGCATTTT
NA	NA	14	TRBV28	TRBJ1-5	CASSLGGSNQPQHF	TGTGCCAGCAGTTTAGGGGGGAGCAATCAGCCCCAGCATTTT
NA	NA	15	TRBV15	TRBJ2-1	CATTRGLRGDNEQFF	TGTGCCACCACCCGGGGTCTTCGAGGAGACAATGAGCAGTTCTTC
many	NA	13	TRBV6-5	TRBJ2-1	CASSYSLRGGQFF	TGTGCCAGCAGTTACTCCCTTCGGGGAGGGCAGTTCTTC
NA	TRBD1	15	TRBV28	TRBJ2-5	CASSPPRDSQETQYF	TGTGCCAGCAGTCCCCCTAGGGACAGTCAAGAGACCCAGTACTTC
NA	NA	17	TRBV28	TRBJ2-3	CASSYGGPEPSTDTQYF	TGTGCCAGCAGTTACGGCGGCCCCGAGCCCAGCACAGATACGCAGTATTTT
NA	TRBD2	17	TRBV7-9	TRBJ2-1	CASSWGTSGSSYNEQFF	TGTGCCAGCAGCTGGGGGACTAGCGGGTCTTCATACAATGAGCAGTTCTTC
NA	TRBD2	17	TRBV11-3	TRBJ2-3	CASSLMGSGASTDTQYF	TGTGCCAGCAGCTTAATGGGCAGCGGGGCAAGCACAGATACGCAGTATTTT
few	TRBD2	15	TRBV10-1	TRBJ2-2	CASSLTSGESGELFF	TGCGCCAGCAGCCTGACTAGCGGAGAGAGCGGGGAGCTGTTTTTT
NA	TRBD2	17	TRBV2	TRBJ2-1	CASSPRPLGLGSNEQFF	TGTGCCAGCAGTCCGCGGCCTTTGGGACTAGGGTCCAATGAGCAGTTCTTC
NA	TRBD1	15	TRBV4-3	TRBJ1-2	CASRRQTGLNYGYTF	TGCGCCAGCAGACGGCAGACAGGGCTGAACTATGGCTACACCTTC
NA	NA	15	TRBV18	TRBJ1-1	CASSSNGGMNTEAFF	TGTGCCAGCTCATCAAATGGAGGGATGAACACTGAAGCTTTCTTT
NA	TRBD1	16	TRBV30	TRBJ2-2	CAWIQGGQGYTGELFF	TGTGCCTGGATCCAAGGGGGACAGGGATACACCGGGGAGCTGTTTTTT
NA	NA	15	TRBV7-6	TRBJ2-3	CASSPAAGFTDTQYF	TGTGCCAGCAGCCCCGCGGCCGGGTTCACAGATACGCAGTATTTT
NA	TRBD1	13	TRBV7-9	TRBJ2-1	CASSLGQYNEQFF	TGTGCCAGCAGCTTGGGACAGTACAATGAGCAGTTCTTC
NA	NA	16	TRBV5-1	TRBJ1-2	CASSPGLRSPGKGYTF	TGCGCCAGCAGCCCGGGCCTTCGCTCTCCGGGGAAGGGCTACACCTTC
NA	TRBD2	15	TRBV2	TRBJ2-7	CASSLPGGGNYEQYF	TGTGCCAGCAGTCTCCCCGGGGGGGGAAACTACGAGCAGTACTTC
NA	TRBD2	15	TRBV7-2	TRBJ2-1	CASSGGLAAYNEQFF	TGTGCCAGCAGCGGGGGACTAGCGGCCTACAATGAGCAGTTCTTC
NA	NA	13	TRBV15	TRBJ1-1	CATSRAQAGGAFF	TGTGCCACCAGCAGAGCACAGGCAGGCGGAGCTTTCTTT
NA	TRBD1	14	TRBV6-1	TRBJ1-6	CASSEKGADSPLHF	TGTGCCAGCAGTGAAAAGGGGGCGGATTCACCCCTCCACTTT
few	NA	14	TRBV6-6	TRBJ1-1	CASSYKGWNTEAFF	TGTGCCAGCAGTTACAAGGGGTGGAACACTGAAGCTTTCTTT
NA	NA	14	TRBV7-9	TRBJ1-1	CASSPQGTNTEAFF	TGTGCCAGCAGCCCGCAGGGAACCAACACTGAAGCTTTCTTT
NA	NA	15	TRBV19	TRBJ2-1	CASSITRSSYNEQFF	TGTGCCAGTAGTATTACACGGAGCTCCTACAATGAGCAGTTCTTC
many	NA	15	TRBV18	TRBJ2-7	CASSPKGHFSYEQYF	TGTGCCAGCTCACCGAAGGGACACTTCTCCTACGAGCAGTACTTC
few	NA	13	TRBV7-9	TRBJ1-4	CASSLSANEKLFF	TGTGCCAGCAGCTTGTCGGCTAATGAAAAACTGTTTTTT
NA	NA	13	TRBV28	TRBJ1-2	CASSLDPQVGYTF	TGTGCCAGCAGTTTAGACCCTCAGGTTGGCTACACCTTC
NA	TRBD2	17	TRBV9	TRBJ2-5	CASSAGPRSGGLETQYF	TGTGCCAGCAGCGCCGGCCCTCGCTCGGGAGGGCTGGAGACCCAGTACTTC
NA	TRBD1	14	TRBV27	TRBJ2-3	CASSDRAYTDTQYF	TGTGCCAGCAGCGACAGGGCCTACACAGATACGCAGTATTTT
NA	TRBD1	12	TRBV27	TRBJ2-6	CASTDRARVLTF	TGTGCCAGCACGGACAGGGCTAGGGTCCTGACTTTC
few	TRBD1	16	TRBV2	TRBJ1-4	CASSPDGRTGYEKLFF	TGTGCCAGCAGTCCCGACGGCCGGACAGGGTATGAAAAACTGTTTTTT
NA	TRBD1	16	TRBV27	TRBJ1-2	CASSLSRSGQGIGYTF	TGTGCCAGCAGTTTATCGAGGTCGGGACAGGGGATTGGCTACACCTTC
NA	TRBD1	13	TRBV12-3/TRBV12-4	TRBJ1-2	CASSTGGGYGYTF	TGTGCCAGCAGTACAGGGGGCGGTTATGGCTACACCTTC
NA	NA	13	TRBV6-5	TRBJ2-5	CASSLDRQETQYF	TGTGCCAGCAGTTTAGACAGACAAGAGACCCAGTACTTC
NA	TRBD1	14	TRBV7-2	TRBJ1-2	CASSVRQGTYGYTF	TGTGCCAGCAGCGTAAGACAGGGCACCTATGGCTACACCTTC
NA	NA	13	TRBV7-9	TRBJ2-7	CASSFSVRYEQYF	TGTGCCAGCAGCTTTTCAGTGCGGTACGAGCAGTACTTC
NA	NA	13	TRBV7-8	TRBJ1-1	CASSLTGNTEAFF	TGTGCCAGCAGCTTAACGGGGAACACTGAAGCTTTCTTT
NA	NA	13	TRBV13	TRBJ2-7	CASSLESARAQYF	TGTGCCAGCAGCTTAGAGTCAGCCAGGGCGCAGTACTTC
few	TRBD2	15	TRBV6-5	TRBJ2-2	CASSWTSGSTGELFF	TGTGCCAGCAGTTGGACTAGCGGGAGCACCGGGGAGCTGTTTTTT
NA	NA	12	TRBV18	TRBJ2-7	CASSLQGYEQYF	TGTGCCAGCTCATTACAGGGCTACGAGCAGTACTTC
NA	NA	15	TRBV28	TRBJ2-3	CASGRRRLTTDTQYF	TGTGCCAGCGGCCGGAGACGTCTCACCACAGATACGCAGTATTTT